This is a list of T cell receptor beta chains from one sample in a study of T cells after yellow fever vaccination. TCRdb redid the calling of the 5' RACE reads with MiXCR, one entry per CDR3 protein. The repertoire includes hundreds of thousands of distinct CDR3 sequences, 19% of them detected once, and more than 13% sits in the top ten. The sample in question was PBMCs, obtained 15 days after the yellow fever booster vaccination. These receptors were collected from a man aged 25-40 years who received the YFV17D yellow fever vaccine. Both conserved end residues are part of each CDR3. The D gene is left open where the match is weak. The size entry is marked missing in some rows and otherwise reads once, few, many or a size class.

v_call	d_call	clone_size	j_call	cdr3_nt	cdr3_aa
TRBV27	TRBD1	-	TRBJ2-5	TGTGCCAGCAGCGCCGGGACAGGGGCGTCGGAGACCCAGTACTTC	CASSAGTGASETQYF
TRBV7-6	-	-	TRBJ2-5	TGTGCCAGCAGCCGAGTGGTGGTAGAGACCCAGTACTTC	CASSRVVVETQYF
TRBV5-6	TRBD1	-	TRBJ2-5	TGTGCCAGCACCCTCCGGGACAGGAAAGAGACCCAGTACTTC	CASTLRDRKETQYF
TRBV18	-	-	TRBJ2-3	TGTGCCAGCTCCCTCGAGAGCGGTCCGGATACGCAGTATTTT	CASSLESGPDTQYF
TRBV10-1	-	few	TRBJ2-3	TGCGCCAGCAGTGAGGGGGTACCCACAGATACGCAGTATTTT	CASSEGVPTDTQYF
TRBV12-3/TRBV12-4	TRBD2	-	TRBJ2-1	TGTGCCAGCAGCCGACCGTCGGGGACTAGTAATGAGCAGTTCTTC	CASSRPSGTSNEQFF
TRBV30	-	-	TRBJ2-1	TGTGCCTGGAGTTTCAGCGGGTTGAACAATGAGCAGTTCTTC	CAWSFSGLNNEQFF
TRBV19	-	-	TRBJ2-2	TGTGCCAGTAGTATGGTGGGGGGCACGGACACCGGGGAGCTGTTTTTT	CASSMVGGTDTGELFF
TRBV27	TRBD2	few	TRBJ2-1	TGTGCCAGCAAAAAACCGGGACTACAGAATGAGCAGTTCTTC	CASKKPGLQNEQFF
TRBV7-2	-	few	TRBJ1-2	TGTGCCAGCAGCTTATTAGGACATAACTATGGCTACACCTTC	CASSLLGHNYGYTF
TRBV21-1	-	few	TRBJ2-3	TGTGCCAGCAGCAAAGCGAGTAGCGGAGCTAGCACAGATACGCAGTATTTT	CASSKASSGASTDTQYF
TRBV14	-	-	TRBJ2-3	TGTGCCAGCGCCCTGTCGTGGAGCACAGATACGCAGTATTTT	CASALSWSTDTQYF
TRBV4-3	TRBD2	few	TRBJ2-7	TGCGCCAGCAGCCAAGGGGCGGGAGCTTCTAAGCAGTACTTC	CASSQGAGASKQYF
TRBV7-2	-	-	TRBJ2-3	TGTGCCAGCAGCTCCCCGGGAACCGCGCAGTATTTT	CASSSPGTAQYF
TRBV20-1	-	once	TRBJ1-2	TGCAGTGCTAGAGATCTTAACAGCGACTATGGCTACACCTTC	CSARDLNSDYGYTF